Described below is a single TCR beta chain sequence and its context. Its antigen is still unknown. Just one base apart from a much larger clone, this may be a read error. This specimen belongs to a study of glioma-infiltrating T cells. Study overall: Presurgical dexamethasone in glioma patients lasted six or fewer days.

Amplification of TCR alpha and beta CDR3 regions from RNA used iRepertoire nested multiplex PCR. In TCRdb, the multiplex PCR reads were re-called with MiXCR into one record per CDR3 protein. The repertoire includes roughly 350,000 distinct CDR3 sequences, 41% of them detected once, and around 12% sits in the top ten. Study-level points and caveats: Shared blood CDR3 signature motifs marked patients with low tissue-blood divergence.

The receptor's source is a human donor with low-grade glioma or glioblastoma, undergoing nonglioma brain surgery, or in good health (not recorded which). The sequenced sample consisted of glioma tissue, nonneoplastic brain tissue, or PBMCs (not recorded which).

CDR3 region: CASSPHYGTPDTDTRYF. CDR3 in DNA: TGTGCCAGCAGCCCACATTACGGGACTCCGGACACAGATACGCGGTATTTT. The rearrangement links TRBV6-2 or TRBV6-3 to TRBJ2-3, with D tentatively TRBD2 (6 bases). CDR3 length: 17 residues. The germline gives CDR1 MNHEY, CDR2 SVGEGT.